This entry lists 18 T cell receptor beta chains sequenced from one sample in a study of shared clonotypes between healthy human individuals. Measured with immunoSEQ multiplex PCR; TCRdb has only the in-frame clones, and not every one. The sample includes over 800,000 clones, around 93% of them seen just once. Naive CD8 cells were CD45RO-negative, positively selected for CCR7, excluding terminally differentiated effector memory CD45RA+ cells. The sample was naive CD8+ T cells sorted from blood. These receptors were taken from a man aged 25-45 years in good health.

The chain links TRBV6-1 to TRBJ2-1, with TRBD2 matching 10 bases. CDR1 MNHNS and CDR2 SASEGT come from the germline V gene. J gave up 2 bases and V 5 bases, and 3 bases lay outside the gene matches. The CDR3 extends over 15 amino acids. The chain's CDR3 is CASSPGLAAYNEQFF. As DNA, the CDR3 is TGTGCCAGCAGTCCTGGACTAGCGGCCTACAATGAGCAGTTCTTC.

This chain uses TRBV30 with TRBJ2-1; D gene unclear. The V gene lost 2 bases and the J gene lost 6 bases, with 11 bases spanning the gap. The CDR3 is 13 residues long. CDR1 and CDR2 from the germline V gene are GTSNPN and SVGIG (reference sequence). CDR3 nucleotides: TGTGCCTGGAGTTCTTTGGGGATCAATGAGCAGTTCTTC. This sequence encodes CAWSSLGINEQFF.

The chain carries TRBV7-9 and TRBJ2-2, with TRBD2 identical over 10 bases. Germline-derived CDR1 and CDR2 are SEHNR and FQNEAQ (reference sequence). The CDR3 has 18 amino acids. V shed 4 bases and J 4 bases; nucleotides not matched to a gene: 12. CDR3: CASSSYIRLAGGTGELFF. In DNA form, the CDR3 reads TGTGCCAGCAGCTCGTACATTCGGTTAGCGGGAGGCACCGGGGAGCTGTTTTTT.

This sequence joins TRBV7-6 and TRBJ2-1; 7 nucleotides line up with TRBD2. The junction had 3 bases not matched to a gene; V was cut back by 3 bases and J by 7 bases. CDR1 SGHVS and CDR2 FNYEAQ come from the germline V gene. The CDR3 covers 13 residues. CDR3 coding DNA: TGTGCCAGCAGCTTCGGGACTATGAATGAGCAGTTCTTC. It is translated as CASSFGTMNEQFF.

The rearrangement links TRBV28 to TRBJ1-2; 9 bases agree with TRBD1. Germline values: CDR1 MDHEN, CDR2 SYDVKM. The CDR3 covers 19 residues. The junction had 18 bases not matched to a gene; V was cut back by 3 bases and J by 4 bases. Here the CDR3 DNA reads TGTGCCAGCAGTTTCTCCACCGGGACAGGGCGTTTTGGGAGCTATGGCTACACCTTC. As protein: CASSFSTGTGRFGSYGYTF.

The rearrangement uses TRBV19 and TRBJ2-7, with 9 bases identical to TRBD2. Trimming removed 6 bases from V and 3 bases from J; junction bases left unmatched: 3. Germline loops: CDR1 LNHDA, CDR2 SQIVND (reference sequence). The CDR3 is 13 residues long. The CDR3 region has the DNA TGTGCCAGTAGATTAGCGGGAGACTACGAGCAGTACTTC. It yields the protein CASRLAGDYEQYF.

A word on this clone: Other DNA sequences in the same sample also yield this CDR3. This chain links TRBV27 with TRBJ2-7; D gene uncertain. Germline-derived CDR1 and CDR2 are MNHEY and SMNVEV (reference sequence). The CDR3 is 11 residues long. V gave up 5 bases and J gave up 6 bases, with 8 bases separating them. CDR3 DNA: TGTGCCAGCAGTCTGGGAAGCGAGCAGTACTTC. Translated, it gives CASSLGSEQYF.

The chain recombines TRBV30 with TRBJ2-1; tentatively, D is TRBD1 (5 bases). V lost 3 bases and J lost 4, with 13 bases in between. The CDR3 spans 14 residues. Germline CDR1 and CDR2: GTSNPN and SVGIG (reference sequence). The CDR3 nucleotides read TGTGCCTGGAGGCCCCGACAGACATACAATGAGCAGTTCTTC. Its protein product is CAWRPRQTYNEQFF.

The V and J genes are TRBV5-1 and TRBJ2-1, with D perhaps TRBD1 (5 bases). Trimming took off 4 bases at V and 2 bases at J, with 7 bases between the two ends. Germline CDR1 SGHRS, CDR2 YFSETQ. The CDR3 is 13 amino acids. For the CDR3, the DNA is TGCGCCAGCAGCCAGGGCCCCTACAATGAGCAGTTCTTC. This sequence encodes CASSQGPYNEQFF.

The V and J genes are TRBV10-3 and TRBJ2-1; TRBD2 agrees at 9 bases. The CDR3 has 15 amino acids. The V gene's germline CDR1 is ENHRY and CDR2 SYGVKD. Trimming cost V 10 bases and J 2 bases; bases outside gene matches: 9. In nucleotides, the CDR3 is TGTGCCACCAAAGAGTCTAGCGGGACCTACAATGAGCAGTTCTTC. Amino acids: CATKESSGTYNEQFF.

The V gene is TRBV4-1, the J gene TRBJ2-7; 9 bases are shared with TRBD2. Trimming took 4 bases from V and 6 from J; bases not matched to a gene: 7. This CDR3 contains 14 residues. CDR1 and CDR2 from the germline V gene are MGHRA and YSYEKL. The CDR3 region is CASSPSGLAIEQYF. Here the CDR3 DNA reads TGCGCCAGCAGCCCCTCGGGACTAGCTATCGAGCAGTACTTC.

This clone appeared a few times. This chain uses TRBV11-2 with TRBJ2-5; TRBD1 agrees at 8 bases. This CDR3 contains 14 residues. Trimming cost V 4 bases and J 5 bases; bases outside gene matches: 6. The V gene's germline CDR1 is SGHAT and CDR2 FQNNGV. The CDR3, as DNA: TGTGCCAGCAGCTGGGCAGGGGGCATGGAGACCCAGTACTTC. Protein: CASSWAGGMETQYF.

The gene calls are TRBV27 and TRBJ1-4; no firm D call. CDR1 is MNHEY and CDR2 is SMNVEV in the germline V gene (reference sequence). The CDR3 length is 14 residues. Trimming pared 6 bases from V and 6 bases from J, leaving 14 bases between. DNA for the CDR3: TGTGCCAGCAGGCCACGAGGGCCGCATGAAAAACTGTTTTTT. The encoded protein is CASRPRGPHEKLFF. The variable domain in full, with the rest retrieved from reference TRBV27 and TRBJ1-4, is EAQVTQNPRYLITVTGKKLTVTCSQNMNHEYMSWYRQDPGLGLRQIYYSMNVEVTDKGDVPEGYKVSRKEKRNFPLILESPSPNQTSLYFCASRPRGPHEKLFFGSGTQLSVL.

This chain connects TRBV10-3 to TRBJ2-7, with 11 bases identical to TRBD2. J gave up 3 bases and V 6 bases, and 1 base lay outside the gene matches. In germline, CDR1 is ENHRY, CDR2 SYGVKD. The length of the CDR3 is 13 residues. This CDR3 reads CAIRGTSGYEQYF. The CDR3 DNA reads TGTGCCATCAGAGGGACTAGCGGCTACGAGCAGTACTTC.

This rearrangement joins TRBV7-9 to TRBJ2-3, with 11 bases fitting TRBD2. This CDR3 spans 15 amino acids. J gave up 2 bases and V 5 bases, and 3 bases lay outside the gene matches. CDR1 and CDR2 (germline): SEHNR, FQNEAQ (reference sequence). As DNA, the CDR3 is TGTGCCAGCAGCCGACTAGCGGGGACCACAGATACGCAGTATTTT. It yields the protein CASSRLAGTTDTQYF.

This chain connects TRBV5-1 to TRBJ2-2; 11 bases match TRBD1. In germline, CDR1 is SGHRS, CDR2 YFSETQ. The length of the CDR3 is 15 residues. The trim removed 5 bases at V and 6 bases at J, leaving 6 bases unmatched. The CDR3 DNA reads TGCGCCAGCAGGACCGGGACAGGGGGTTCCGGGGAGCTGTTTTTT. Translating gives CASRTGTGGSGELFF.

This clone was seen once. An end of the junction differs from the germline gene, which may be a read error. The sample carries other DNA sequences with the same CDR3. This chain links TRBV25-1 with TRBJ2-1; maybe TRBD2 (6 bases). This CDR3 is 14 amino acids long. In germline, CDR1 is MGHDK, CDR2 SYGVNS. CDR3 loop: CASSGREWYNEQFF. CDR3 nucleotide sequence: TGTGCCAGCAGTGGACGGGAGTGGTACAATGAACAGTTCTTC.

This chain connects TRBV5-1 to TRBJ2-1; 10 positions agree with TRBD2. From germline, CDR1 is SGHRS and CDR2 YFSETQ. V lost 0 bases to trimming and J lost 6 bases; unmatched junction nucleotides: 3. This CDR3 spans 15 amino acids. DNA for the CDR3: TGCGCCAGCAGCTTGGCTAGCGGGAGTAGCAATGAGCAGTTCTTC. Translation: CASSLASGSSNEQFF.